This TCR beta chain was observed in a study of technical replicates of blood from a handful of donors. This clone was recorded once. Using immunoSEQ multiplex PCR, the repertoire was profiled, and TCRdb retains in-frame clones only, with some absent. The sample records 95,000 or so clones, approximately 95% being singletons. CDR1 and CDR2 from the germline V gene are SGDLS and YYNGEE. Between the trimmed V and J ends, which lost 0 bases and 5 bases, there was a span of 14 bases. The CDR3 sequence is 15 residues long. Input material: T cells isolated from PBMCs. The rearrangement uses TRBV9 and TRBJ1-2, with D possibly being TRBD1 (5 bases). The sequence was collected from a human donor in good health. Here the CDR3 DNA reads TGTGCCAGCAGCGTAGGGGAGGGGTCGGGTTATGGCTACACCTTC. The encoded protein is CASSVGEGSGYGYTF.